The clone carrying this T cell receptor beta chain was seen a few times. The CDR3 has 16 residues. Trimming cost V 0 bases and J 4 bases, with 17 bases left between them. Germline V gene sequence: CDR1 DFQATT, CDR2 SNEGSKA (reference sequence). Together with a sample-barcoded 5' primer, a J-beta primer mix was included in a second PCR lasting 7 to 11 cycles. Via MiXCR, TCRdb re-called the 5' RACE reads, giving one row per CDR3 protein. The sample has 1.5 million to 2 million distinct CDR3 sequences, 28% seen once. The data originate from a study of blood T cells in healthy people across ages. Source material: blood. This sequence was found in a woman in her twenties or thirties in good health. The chain couples TRBV20-1 to TRBJ2-3; perhaps TRBD2 as D (5 bases). In DNA form, the CDR3 reads TGCAGTGCTAGAGATTTCGGAGGAAGAGGAGCAGATACGCAGTATTTT. Protein sequence: CSARDFGGRGADTQYF.